This is a list of T cell receptor beta chains from one sample in a study of spatial heterogeneity in lung cancer. TCRdb re-analysed the 5' RACE reads in MiXCR, keeping a single row per CDR3 protein. The table has some 1,500 distinct CDR3 sequences, 20% to 30% seen once. Sample: PBMCs, taken at surgery. The receptors were sampled from a male donor with early-stage non-small cell lung cancer. Each CDR3 is given with its conserved first and last residue. The D gene is left open where the match is weak. Only some rows state a clone size, as once, few, many or a class for expanded clones.

d_gene,v_gene,j_gene,abundance,CDR3nt,CDR3aa
.,TRBV20-1,TRBJ1-1,medium-sized,TGCAGTGCTAGAGCAGATTTCAGCACTGAAGCTTTCTTT,CSARADFSTEAFF
.,TRBV12-3/TRBV12-4,TRBJ2-1,few,TGTGCCAGCAGTTTCCAGCACAATGAGCAGTTCTTC,CASSFQHNEQFF
TRBD1,TRBV18,TRBJ1-1,.,TGTGCCAGCTCGGAGGGACAGTCTGAAGCTTTCTTT,CASSEGQSEAFF
TRBD1,TRBV29-1,TRBJ2-1,.,TGCAGCGTTGAAGATACAGGGGATGAGCAGTTCTTC,CSVEDTGDEQFF
.,TRBV19,TRBJ2-5,few,TGTGCCAGTAGTGGAGAGACCCAGTACTTC,CASSGETQYF
TRBD2,TRBV30,TRBJ2-1,many,TGTGCCTGGATTTCAAGAAGACTAGCGGGAGAAGCGGAATACAATGAGCAGTTCTTC,CAWISRRLAGEAEYNEQFF
.,TRBV7-2,TRBJ2-4,.,TGTGCCAGCAGCCGACCTTGGCCCCAAAACATTCAGTACTTC,CASSRPWPQNIQYF
.,TRBV20-1,TRBJ1-3,.,TGCAGTGCTAGAGAGCCCGGGGCTGGAAACACCATATATTTT,CSAREPGAGNTIYF
TRBD2,TRBV30,TRBJ2-3,.,TGTGCCTGGAGTTTAGCGGGGGGCCCAGATACGCAGTATTTT,CAWSLAGGPDTQYF
.,TRBV28,TRBJ1-1,many,TGTGCCAGCAGTCTCATACGCGAGGGGGAAACTGAAGCTTTCTTT,CASSLIREGETEAFF
TRBD1,TRBV7-3,TRBJ1-6,.,TGTGCCAGCAGCGGGGGACAGCTTTATAATTCACCCCTCCACTTT,CASSGGQLYNSPLHF
.,TRBV7-6,TRBJ2-7,medium-sized,TGTGCCAGCAGCTTAGGGGGGCCCGTGACAGTAAATGAGCAGTACTTC,CASSLGGPVTVNEQYF
.,TRBV11-2,TRBJ2-5,.,TGTGCCAGCCGAGGATTAGGGACTGTATACTCAGAAGTGAAGACCCAGTACTTC,CASRGLGTVYSEVKTQYF
.,TRBV5-1,TRBJ2-2,large,TGCGCCAGCAGCTTGGAGGGCAAAGGCGGGGAGCTGTTTTTT,CASSLEGKGGELFF